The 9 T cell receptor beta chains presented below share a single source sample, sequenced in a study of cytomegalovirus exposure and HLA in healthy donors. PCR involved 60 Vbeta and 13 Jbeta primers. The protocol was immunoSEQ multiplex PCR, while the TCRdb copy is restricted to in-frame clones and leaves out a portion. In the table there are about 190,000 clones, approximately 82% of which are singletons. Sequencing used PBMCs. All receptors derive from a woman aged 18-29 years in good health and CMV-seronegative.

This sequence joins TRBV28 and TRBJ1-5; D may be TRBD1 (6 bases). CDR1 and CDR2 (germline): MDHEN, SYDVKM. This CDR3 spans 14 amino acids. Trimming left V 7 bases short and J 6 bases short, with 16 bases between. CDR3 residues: CASNAGVRSQPQHF. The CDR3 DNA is TGTGCCAGCAATGCAGGGGTTCGTTCTCAGCCCCAGCATTTT.

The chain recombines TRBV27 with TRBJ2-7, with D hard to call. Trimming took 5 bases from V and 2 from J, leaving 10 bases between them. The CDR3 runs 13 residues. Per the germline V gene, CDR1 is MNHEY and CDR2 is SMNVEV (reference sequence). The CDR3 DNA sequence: TGTGCCAGCAGTCCAGGAACACCCTACGAGCAGTACTTC. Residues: CASSPGTPYEQYF.

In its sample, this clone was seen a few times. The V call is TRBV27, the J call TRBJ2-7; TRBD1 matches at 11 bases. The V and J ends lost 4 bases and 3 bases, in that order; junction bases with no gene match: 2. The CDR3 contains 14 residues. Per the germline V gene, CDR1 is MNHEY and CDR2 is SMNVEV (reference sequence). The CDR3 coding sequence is TGTGCCAGCAGTTCCGGGACAGGGGGCTACGAGCAGTACTTC. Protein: CASSSGTGGYEQYF.

CDR3 bases: TGTGCCAGCAGCTTAGTGTTTCAGGTCATAGGGACAGGGTCCACTGAAGCTTTCTTT. Amino acids: CASSLVFQVIGTGSTEAFF. The rearrangement joins TRBV11-2 to TRBJ1-1; 9 nucleotides match TRBD1. The CDR3 spans 19 residues. In germline, CDR1 is SGHAT, CDR2 FQNNGV. Trimming removed 1 base from V and 4 bases from J; junction bases left unmatched: 16.

CDR3 DNA sequence: TGTGCCAGCGGGACTACCTCCGAGCAGTACTTC. Its translation is CASGTTSEQYF. This chain links TRBV9 with TRBJ2-7; 7 bases agree with TRBD2. From germline, CDR1 is SGDLS and CDR2 YYNGEE. The CDR3 length is 11 residues. The V segment lost 7 bases and the J segment 6 bases; nucleotides outside the gene matches: 4.

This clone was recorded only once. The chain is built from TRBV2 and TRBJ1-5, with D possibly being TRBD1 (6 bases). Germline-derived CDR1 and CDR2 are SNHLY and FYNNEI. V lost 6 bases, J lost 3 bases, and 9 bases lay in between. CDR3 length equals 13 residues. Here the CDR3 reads CASRGQHNQPQHF. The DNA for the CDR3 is TGTGCCAGCAGGGGACAACACAATCAGCCCCAGCATTTT.

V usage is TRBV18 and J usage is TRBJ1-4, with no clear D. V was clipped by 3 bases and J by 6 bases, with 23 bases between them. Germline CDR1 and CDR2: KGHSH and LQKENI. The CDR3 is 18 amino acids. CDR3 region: CASSPSAPNSKAHEKLFF. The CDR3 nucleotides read TGTGCCAGCTCACCTTCGGCCCCTAACAGCAAGGCGCATGAAAAACTGTTTTTT.

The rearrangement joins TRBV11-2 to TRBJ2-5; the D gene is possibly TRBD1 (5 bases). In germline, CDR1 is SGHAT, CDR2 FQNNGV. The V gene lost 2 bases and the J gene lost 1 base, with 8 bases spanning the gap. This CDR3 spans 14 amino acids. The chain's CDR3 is CASSLRGFQETQYF. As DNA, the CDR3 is TGTGCCAGCAGCTTAAGGGGCTTCCAAGAGACCCAGTACTTC.

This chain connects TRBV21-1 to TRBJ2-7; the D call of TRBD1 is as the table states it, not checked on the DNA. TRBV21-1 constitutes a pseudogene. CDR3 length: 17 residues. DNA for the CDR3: TGTGCCAGCAGCAAGGGGCGTGGGACAGCCCCATCCTACGAGCAGTACTTC. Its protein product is CASSKGRGTAPSYEQYF.